Below, 25 T cell receptor beta chains from the same sample are listed, as sequenced in a study of T cell repertoires in cytomegalovirus infection. TCRdb redid the calling of the reads with MiXCR, one entry per CDR3 protein. This sample carries 450,000 to 600,000 distinct CDR3 sequences, about 44% of them seen once, and the ten largest clones take 40% to 50%. Their recognized antigens are unknown. This specimen was cultured PBMCs, taken from culture after CMV antigen stimulation. Receptors were obtained from a human donor in good health (CMV status not recorded). Some clones in this sample may be carry-over from other donors' samples.

This chain joins TRBV6-5 and TRBJ2-2; D possibly corresponds to TRBD2 (5 bases). The CDR3 sequence is 17 residues long. CDR1 MNHEY and CDR2 SVGAGI come from the germline V gene. Trimming took off 5 bases at V and 4 bases at J, with 20 bases between the two ends. The CDR3: CASSLRASEVGTGELFF. CDR3 in DNA: TGTGCCAGCAGTCTCCGGGCCTCGGAGGTGGGCACCGGGGAGCTGTTTTTT.

The chain employs TRBV20-1 and TRBJ2-3, with TRBD1 identical over 7 bases. Trimming took 5 bases from V and 1 from J; bases not matched to a gene: 9. The CDR3 is 15 amino acids. Germline values: CDR1 DFQATT, CDR2 SNEGSKA (reference sequence). The CDR3 is CSASLTGFRTDTQYF. For the CDR3, the DNA is TGCAGTGCTTCCCTGACAGGGTTCCGCACAGATACGCAGTATTTT.

This clonotype was seen a handful of times. V usage is TRBV4-3 and J usage is TRBJ2-7; D remains unclear. The V gene lost 1 base and the J gene lost 2 bases, with 6 bases spanning the gap. CDR1 and CDR2 from the germline V gene are LGHNA and YSLEER. This CDR3 spans 13 amino acids. The CDR3 here is CASSQGVTYEQYF. The CDR3 DNA is TGCGCCAGCAGCCAAGGGGTAACCTACGAGCAGTACTTC.

This chain connects TRBV7-2 to TRBJ1-6; TRBD1 is a possible D gene (6 bases). The CDR3 is made up of 15 amino acids. Per germline, CDR1 SGHTA and CDR2 FQGNSA. V dropped 0 bases and J dropped 8 bases, with 11 bases sitting between them. In DNA, the CDR3 is TGTGCCAGCAGCTTAGCGGGGGGCGCTTATTCACCCCTCCACTTT. It specifies CASSLAGGAYSPLHF.

The chain links TRBV14 to TRBJ2-3; no clear D. V dropped 3 bases and J dropped 5 bases, with 9 bases sitting between them. Germline V gives CDR1 SGHDN, CDR2 FVKESK. CDR3 length equals 13 residues. CDR3 nucleotide sequence: TGTGCCAGCAGCCAGATAGGTGTAGATACGCAGTATTTT. Protein sequence: CASSQIGVDTQYF. The complete variable domain, with remaining parts taken from reference TRBV14 and TRBJ2-3, reads EAGVTQFPSHSVIEKGQTVTLRCDPISGHDNLYWYRRVMGKEIKFLLHFVKESKQDESGMPNNRFLAERTGGTYSTLKVQPAELEDSGVYFCASSQIGVDTQYFGPGTRLTVL.

This clonotype was detected only a few times. This rearrangement joins TRBV6-2 or TRBV6-3 to TRBJ2-3; D call uncertain. Germline values: CDR1 MNHEY, CDR2 SVGEGT. There are 12 residues in the CDR3. The V end lost 2 bases, the J end lost 5 bases, and 5 bases lay between the germline ends. Here the CDR3 reads CASSYMVDTQYF. The CDR3 DNA reads TGTGCCAGCAGTTACATGGTAGATACGCAGTATTTT.

This clonotype was recorded many times. The chain employs TRBV7-2 and TRBJ1-5, with D unclear. Trimming stripped 1 base from V and 6 bases from J, with 7 bases between. The germline V gene encodes CDR1 SGHTA and CDR2 FQGNSA. The CDR3 loop spans 13 amino acids. DNA of the CDR3: TGTGCCAGCAGCTTAGGGGTGGGTCAGCCCCAGCATTTT. As protein: CASSLGVGQPQHF.

The V and J genes are TRBV9 and TRBJ2-3; D unclear. The length of the CDR3 is 13 residues. The germline CDR1 and CDR2 sequences are SGDLS and YYNGEE. V dropped 0 bases and J dropped 3 bases, with 5 bases sitting between them. The CDR3 region is CASSVVGTDTQYF. The CDR3 DNA reads as TGTGCCAGCAGCGTAGTGGGGACAGATACGCAGTATTTT.

The chain has TRBV4-1 and TRBJ2-1, with TRBD1 identical over 9 bases. The CDR3 has 15 residues. With 1 base clipped from V and 3 bases from J, the junction kept 1 base outside the gene matches. The germline CDR1 and CDR2 sequences are MGHRA and YSYEKL. The CDR3 DNA follows: TGCGCCAGCAGCCAAGGGGGACAGGGCTACAATGAGCAGTTCTTC. It specifies CASSQGGQGYNEQFF.

The V and J genes are TRBV6-6 and TRBJ1-5, with D perhaps TRBD1 (6 bases). The germline V gene has CDR1 MNHNY and CDR2 SVGAGI (reference sequence). The germline V and J ends were trimmed by 5 bases and 3 bases, with 20 bases remaining between them. The length of the CDR3 is 17 residues. DNA for the CDR3: TGTGCCAGCAGTAGATACGGGACGGCAGGGGACAATCAGCCCCAGCATTTT. Translation gives CASSRYGTAGDNQPQHF.

This clonotype was seen a handful of times. The chain has TRBV2 and TRBJ2-1, with no clear D. This CDR3 has 14 amino acids. Trimming shortened V by 1 base and J by 5 bases, and 9 bases separated the two germline ends. CDR1 is SNHLY and CDR2 is FYNNEI in the germline V gene. CDR3 bases: TGTGCCAGCAGTGAAGAGGGTCCCCACAATGAGCAGTTCTTC. Protein: CASSEEGPHNEQFF.

This clonotype has only a few counts. This rearrangement joins TRBV7-8 to TRBJ1-5; tentatively, D is TRBD1 (5 bases). The V and J ends lost 3 bases and 5 bases respectively, with 20 bases between them. CDR1 and CDR2 from the germline V gene are SGHVS and FQNEAQ. The CDR3 consists of 17 residues. In DNA, the CDR3 is TGTGCCAGCAGCTTGGGACTGGGACCCTCTTCACATCAGCCCCAGCATTTT. Its translation: CASSLGLGPSSHQPQHF.

The chain joins TRBV12-3 or TRBV12-4 to TRBJ2-5, with a weak D call TRBD2 (6 bases). The CDR3 contains 15 residues. V was clipped by 7 bases and J by 0 bases, with 15 bases between them. The CDR3 region has the DNA TGTGCCAGCACCATAGGGCGGGACTACCAAGAGACCCAGTACTTC. Translating it yields CASTIGRDYQETQYF.

This sequence joins TRBV2 and TRBJ2-2; a possible D gene is TRBD1 (6 bases). This CDR3 is 14 amino acids long. The V and J ends lost 6 bases and 0 bases respectively, with 8 bases between them. Per germline, CDR1 SNHLY and CDR2 FYNNEI. The DNA of the CDR3 is TGTGCCAGCAGAGGGACAACGAACACCGGGGAGCTGTTTTTT. This sequence encodes CASRGTTNTGELFF.

The rearrangement uses TRBV7-9 and TRBJ2-2, with 10 bases aligning to TRBD1. The CDR3 extends over 16 amino acids. V lost 5 bases to trimming and J lost 2 bases; unmatched junction nucleotides: 5. Germline V gene data show CDR1 as SEHNR and CDR2 as FQNEAQ (reference sequence). CDR3 region: CASSPGTGANTGELFF. The CDR3, as DNA: TGTGCCAGCAGCCCTGGGACAGGGGCCAACACCGGGGAGCTGTTTTTT.

This clonotype was recorded a few times. The CDR3: CASSQVSHDEAFF. DNA of the CDR3: TGTGCCAGCAGCCAAGTTTCCCACGATGAAGCTTTCTTT. The chain is built from TRBV4-2 and TRBJ1-1; D ambiguous. Germline CDR1 LGHNA, CDR2 YNFKEQ. The CDR3 consists of 13 residues. V was shortened by 1 base and J by 7 bases, with 10 bases between the two germline ends.

This chain connects TRBV5-1 to TRBJ2-7; 7 bases align to TRBD1. This CDR3 spans 13 amino acids. Germline values: CDR1 SGHRS, CDR2 YFSETQ. Trimming at V came to 7 bases and at J to 3 bases, leaving 7 bases not matched to a gene. CDR3 amino acids: CASGTTGYYEQYF. As DNA, the CDR3 is TGCGCCAGCGGGACGACAGGGTACTACGAGCAGTACTTC.

This clonotype was recorded a few times. This sequence joins TRBV7-2 and TRBJ2-7; no reliable D call. V was cut by 3 bases and J by 6 bases, with 9 bases left in between. CDR3 size: 12 residues. Germline V gene data show CDR1 as SGHTA and CDR2 as FQGNSA. The CDR3 bases are TGTGCCAGCAGCTTCTGGAGCGCCGAGCAGTACTTC. It encodes CASSFWSAEQYF. The full variable domain, completed using reference TRBV7-2 and TRBJ2-7, is GAGVSQSPSNKVTEKGKDVELRCDPISGHTALYWYRQSLGQGLEFLIYFQGNSAPDKSGLPSDRFSAERTGGSVSTLTIQRTQQEDSAVYLCASSFWSAEQYFGPGTRLTVT.

V usage is TRBV6-2 or TRBV6-3 and J usage is TRBJ2-2; unclear D gene. The V end was cut by 2 bases, the J end by 2 bases, with 15 bases between. CDR1 and CDR2 (germline): MNHEY, SVGEGT. The CDR3 totals 17 residues. This CDR3 is CASSYGPTADNTGELFF. In DNA form, the CDR3 reads TGTGCCAGCAGTTACGGGCCGACTGCTGATAACACCGGGGAGCTGTTTTTT.

V gene TRBV10-3 combines with J gene TRBJ1-2; 10 bases map to TRBD1. The germline gives CDR1 ENHRY, CDR2 SYGVKD. The ends lost 9 bases at V and 2 bases at J; junction bases unmatched: 6. CDR3 length: 14 residues. In DNA, the CDR3 is TGTGCCATAAGAGGGACAGGGGCGAACTATGGCTACACCTTC. Its translation is CAIRGTGANYGYTF.

This chain uses TRBV7-2 with TRBJ1-1, with D hard to call. Germline assignment: CDR1 SGHTA and CDR2 FQGNSA. The CDR3 spans 14 residues. Between the trimmed V and J ends, which lost 4 bases and 6 bases, there was a span of 15 bases. The CDR3 region is CASSSLGLGSEAFF. CDR3 coding DNA: TGTGCCAGCAGCTCACTCGGGCTAGGGTCTGAAGCTTTCTTT.

The rearrangement joins TRBV7-8 to TRBJ2-3, with 13 bases fitting TRBD2. CDR1 is SGHVS, CDR2 FQNEAQ, per germline. The CDR3 covers 14 residues. V trimming: 8 bases; J trimming: 4 bases; junction bases outside the gene matches: 3. The CDR3 sequence is CASQTSGGSDTQYF. For the CDR3, the DNA is TGTGCCAGCCAGACTAGCGGGGGGTCAGATACGCAGTATTTT.

The chain has TRBV6-1 and TRBJ1-2, with D tentatively TRBD1 (5 bases). Trimming left V 6 bases short and J 8 bases short, with 28 bases between. The length of the CDR3 is 17 residues. From germline, CDR1 is MNHNS and CDR2 SASEGT. Written as DNA, the CDR3 is TGTGCCAGCAGCCACACTGGCAGGGCTCCTCTCTCTTTCGGCTACACCTTC. This gives the protein CASSHTGRAPLSFGYTF.

V gene TRBV12-3 or TRBV12-4 combines with J gene TRBJ2-1, with 8 nucleotides matching TRBD2. With V trimmed by 6 bases and J by 7 bases, 11 bases remained unmatched. The CDR3 covers 15 residues. The CDR3 coding sequence is TGTGCCAGCAGCCCCACGGGACTAGATGGGAATGAGCAGTTCTTC. Encoded protein: CASSPTGLDGNEQFF.

This clonotype has just a few counts. The rearrangement uses TRBV20-1 and TRBJ2-5, with 9 nucleotides matching TRBD2. Germline CDR1 DFQATT, CDR2 SNEGSKA (reference sequence). This CDR3 contains 16 residues. The J segment lost 1 base and the V segment lost 1 base, leaving 7 bases of the junction unmatched. This CDR3 is CSARVSGLALQETQYF. In nucleotides, the CDR3 is TGCAGTGCTAGAGTCTCCGGACTAGCGCTCCAAGAGACCCAGTACTTC.